This entry lists 20 T cell receptor beta chains sequenced from one sample in a study of siplizumab effects on memory and regulatory T cells. TCRdb's copy holds only in-frame clones and misses some; the assay was immunoSEQ multiplex PCR. The sample lists 100,000 or so clones; 85% to 95% were seen once. The sequenced material came from non-Treg CD4+ T cells sorted from blood. These receptors were collected from a human donor in good health.

V and J are TRBV7-9 and TRBJ2-7, with 7 bases identical to TRBD1. The germline gives CDR1 SEHNR, CDR2 FQNEAQ (reference sequence). Trimming at V came to 7 bases and at J to 2 bases, leaving 8 bases not matched to a gene. The CDR3 contains 14 residues. CDR3 region: CASTYETGAYEQYF. The CDR3 DNA sequence: TGTGCCAGCACCTACGAAACAGGGGCCTACGAGCAGTACTTC.

The chain recombines TRBV11-3 with TRBJ1-1, with 7 bases that match TRBD1. Germline V gene lookup returns CDR1 SGHNT and CDR2 YENEEA. This CDR3 comprises 12 residues. Trimming cost V 5 bases and J 9 bases; bases outside gene matches: 6. The CDR3: CASSHRDSKAFF. CDR3 coding DNA: TGTGCCAGCAGCCACCGGGACAGTAAAGCTTTCTTT.

This chain links TRBV10-3 with TRBJ2-1, with 13 bases matching TRBD2. The CDR3 length is 14 residues. V lost 11 bases and J lost 7; bases outside the gene matches: 8. CDR1 ENHRY and CDR2 SYGVKD come from the germline V gene. CDR3 sequence reads: CASGTSGKVNEQFF. The CDR3 coding sequence is TGTGCCTCAGGGACTAGCGGGAAGGTGAATGAGCAGTTCTTC.

The chain links TRBV7-2 to TRBJ2-7; D uncertain. CDR1 SGHTA and CDR2 FQGNSA come from the germline V gene. This CDR3 contains 14 residues. V lost 0 bases, J lost 3 bases, and 9 bases lay in between. The CDR3 sequence is CASSLAGSYYEQYF. The CDR3 DNA reads TGTGCCAGCAGCTTAGCGGGCAGCTACTACGAGCAGTACTTC.

The chain employs TRBV20-1 and TRBJ2-5; no clear D. TRBJ2-7 matches the DNA end more closely, so the J call is doubtful. This CDR3 has 11 amino acids. Germline loops: CDR1 DFQATT, CDR2 SNEGSKA (reference sequence). This CDR3 is CSARDPYEQYF. In DNA form, the CDR3 reads TGCAGTGCTAGAGACCCTTACGAGCAGTACTTC.

This clone was detected only once. This sequence joins TRBV6-6 and TRBJ2-7; D unresolved. Germline CDR1 MNHNY, CDR2 SVGAGI (reference sequence). CDR3 length: 12 residues. Trimming removed 10 bases from V and 1 base from J, with 11 bases in between. CDR3 sequence reads: CATLGVSYEQYF. The CDR3 DNA sequence: TGTGCCACTCTCGGCGTGTCCTACGAGCAGTACTTC.

As concerns this clone: Other DNA sequences within the sample encode an identical CDR3. The genes are TRBV18 and TRBJ2-5; D uncertain. CDR1 is KGHSH, CDR2 LQKENI, per germline. Trimming took 3 bases from V and 2 from J, leaving 1 base between them. This CDR3 is built from 11 residues. CDR3 in DNA: TGTGCCAGCTCACCTCAAGAGACCCAGTACTTC. Translated, it gives CASSPQETQYF.

About this clone: Its ends do not fully match the called genes, so a read error is possible. The V and J genes are TRBV6-5 and TRBJ2-1; D unclear. The CDR3 consists of 14 residues. Germline CDR1 MNHEY, CDR2 SVGAGI. CDR3 region: CASSFSLSSNEQFF. The DNA for the CDR3 is TGTGCCAGCAGTTTCTCCCTCTCCTCCAATGAGCAGTTCTTC.

The chain recombines TRBV29-1 with TRBJ2-1; D might be TRBD1 (6 bases). The CDR3 totals 15 residues. In germline, CDR1 is SQVTM, CDR2 ANQGSEA. V lost 0 bases and J 2 bases, leaving 11 bases between the germline ends. CDR3 protein: CSVEDTGTPYNEQFF. The CDR3 DNA reads as TGCAGCGTTGAAGACACAGGGACACCCTACAATGAGCAGTTCTTC.

The chain uses TRBV7-8 and TRBJ1-1; D might be TRBD1 (5 bases). This CDR3 contains 14 residues. Germline V CDR1 and CDR2: SGHVS, FQNEAQ. Trimming stripped 3 bases from V and 1 base from J, with 9 bases between. CDR3 sequence (DNA): TGTGCCAGCAGCTTCCGGACACCGAACACTGAAGCTTTCTTT. This gives the protein CASSFRTPNTEAFF.

The sample holds one count of this clone. This chain joins TRBV19 and TRBJ2-3; TRBD2 agrees at 8 bases. This CDR3 has 15 amino acids. Germline V gene lookup returns CDR1 LNHDA and CDR2 SQIVND (reference sequence). The junction had 7 bases not matched to a gene; V was cut back by 5 bases and J by 3 bases. CDR3 region: CASSPAGVRTDTQYF. CDR3 bases: TGTGCCAGTAGTCCAGCGGGAGTCAGGACAGATACGCAGTATTTT.

The rearrangement joins TRBV5-1 to TRBJ2-7; weak D call: TRBD1 (6 bases). Trimming took off 2 bases at V and 7 bases at J, with 16 bases between the two ends. The CDR3 has 14 amino acids. CDR1 is SGHRS, CDR2 YFSETQ, per germline. CDR3 protein: CASSFGSGVEEQYF. The CDR3 DNA reads as TGCGCCAGCAGCTTTGGATCAGGGGTGGAGGAGCAGTACTTC.

This sequence joins TRBV6-1 and TRBJ1-1; TRBD1 might be the D (6 bases). Trimming pared 8 bases from V and 3 bases from J, leaving 13 bases between. From germline, CDR1 is MNHNS and CDR2 SASEGT. The CDR3 contains 13 residues. CDR3 loop: CASRSQGYTEAFF. The CDR3 nucleotides are TGTGCCAGCCGCTCTCAGGGGTACACTGAAGCTTTCTTT.

The CDR3 region is CASTKSGRGLAGVGDTQYF. In DNA form, the CDR3 reads TGTGCCAGTACCAAGTCGGGGAGAGGACTAGCGGGAGTTGGAGATACGCAGTATTTT. The gene calls are TRBV19 and TRBJ2-3; 13 bases line up with TRBD2. Looked up from germline, CDR1 is LNHDA and CDR2 is SQIVND (reference sequence). Unmatched junction bases numbered 18, after V lost 7 bases and J lost 5 bases. CDR3 size: 19 residues.

The rearrangement uses TRBV5-6 and TRBJ1-5; D may be TRBD1 (6 bases). The CDR3 totals 14 residues. Trimming cost V 6 bases and J 6 bases, with 16 bases left between them. From germline, CDR1 is SGHDT and CDR2 YYEEEE. The CDR3 coding sequence is TGTGCCAGCACTGTACAGGGTCAGGCTCAGCCCCAGCATTTT. It yields the protein CASTVQGQAQPQHF.

This chain uses TRBV28 with TRBJ2-3; 7 bases are a match to TRBD2. V shed 7 bases and J 0 bases; nucleotides not matched to a gene: 7. Germline CDR1 and CDR2: MDHEN and SYDVKM. The CDR3 runs to 15 residues. The DNA of the CDR3 is TGTGCCAGCACACCGGGACTAACTAGCACAGATACGCAGTATTTT. It specifies CASTPGLTSTDTQYF.

The V call is TRBV6-5, the J call TRBJ1-2; D is ambiguous. Germline V lookup: CDR1 MNHEY, CDR2 SVGAGI. Trimming pared 0 bases from V and 6 bases from J, leaving 11 bases between. CDR3 size: 14 residues. CDR3 coding DNA: TGTGCCAGCAGTTACTCGTCTTCAAGGCATGGCTACACCTTC. This encodes CASSYSSSRHGYTF.

The chain combines TRBV6-1 with TRBJ2-3; D is perhaps TRBD2 (6 bases). V dropped 0 bases and J dropped 3 bases, with 13 bases sitting between them. The germline V gene encodes CDR1 MNHNS and CDR2 SASEGT. The CDR3 runs 16 residues. The CDR3 bases are TGTGCCAGCAGTGAAGCGATAAGGGACTGGACAGATACGCAGTATTTT. Its translation: CASSEAIRDWTDTQYF.

The chain employs TRBV7-3 and TRBJ2-7; no definite D call. This CDR3 is 15 amino acids long. Germline V gives CDR1 SGHTA, CDR2 FQGTGA. The V gene lost 5 bases and the J gene lost 0 bases, with 14 bases spanning the gap. The CDR3 is CASSPTGSPSYEQYF. The CDR3 DNA sequence: TGTGCCAGCAGCCCCACCGGGTCCCCCTCCTACGAGCAGTACTTC.

This clone came up once. This rearrangement joins TRBV19 to TRBJ2-1; 7 bases line up with TRBD1. The J segment lost 2 bases and the V segment lost 7 bases, leaving 8 bases of the junction unmatched. Germline CDR1 and CDR2: LNHDA and SQIVND (reference sequence). This CDR3 comprises 15 residues. CDR3 coding DNA: TGTGCCAGTAAATCTGGTGGGACAGCCTACAATGAGCAGTTCTTC. Translating it yields CASKSGGTAYNEQFF.